Each of the 26 T cell receptor beta chains below was sequenced from the same sample in a study of CD8+CD57+ T cells in acquired aplastic anemia. According to the study, genomic DNA was the template for TCR beta VDJ and CDR3 profiling. MiXCR, run by TCRdb on the reads, gives a single entry per CDR3 protein. The table includes some 220,000 distinct CDR3 sequences, around 32% detected once. Material: sorted CD4+, CD8+, or CD8+CD57+ T cells (not recorded which) from PBMCs. All receptors come from a human donor in good health, serving as a control.

The J gene is TRBJ2-3, the V gene TRBV18, with D uncertain. The germline V gene has CDR1 KGHSH and CDR2 LQKENI. Trimming removed 4 bases at V and 2 bases at J, with 13 bases between. The CDR3 runs 15 residues. In DNA, the CDR3 is TGTGCCAGCTCACTAATACAAGACCTCACAGATACGCAGTATTTT. Its translation is CASSLIQDLTDTQYF.

The rearrangement links TRBV7-9 to TRBJ1-2; the match to TRBD1 covers 9 bases. V lost 0 bases and J lost 2; bases outside the gene matches: 1. There are 15 residues in the CDR3. Germline CDR1 is SEHNR and CDR2 is FQNEAQ (reference sequence). CDR3 DNA sequence: TGTGCCAGCAGCTTAGCCGACAGGGGGAACTATGGCTACACCTTC. It is translated as CASSLADRGNYGYTF.

This clonotype was picked up many times. The J gene is TRBJ2-3, the V gene TRBV20-1; the D gene could be TRBD1 or TRBD2 (5 bases each). Germline V gene sequence: CDR1 DFQATT, CDR2 SNEGSKA (reference sequence). Trimming left V 6 bases short and J 6 bases short, with 25 bases between. The CDR3 is made up of 16 amino acids. CDR3 DNA sequence: TGCAGTGCAGGCGGCCTGCTAGCAGGGAGTGTTGATACGCAGTATTTT. Translating gives CSAGGLLAGSVDTQYF.

V usage is TRBV6-5 and J usage is TRBJ1-2; unclear D gene. Germline values: CDR1 MNHEY, CDR2 SVGAGI. V dropped 0 bases and J dropped 0 bases, with 11 bases sitting between them. CDR3 size: 16 residues. The CDR3 protein is CASSYSFGRSNYGYTF. In DNA form, the CDR3 reads TGTGCCAGCAGTTACTCTTTCGGGCGTTCTAACTATGGCTACACCTTC.

This clonotype has ten or more counts. The chain is built from TRBV5-6 and TRBJ2-3, with D perhaps matching TRBD2 (6 bases). The CDR3 is 14 amino acids. Germline CDR1 SGHDT, CDR2 YYEEEE. V lost 4 bases and J 7 bases, leaving 16 bases between the germline ends. The CDR3 loop reads CASSVDLASNTQYF. CDR3 coding DNA: TGTGCCAGCAGCGTGGATCTAGCGTCAAATACGCAGTATTTT.

At least ten counts were recorded for this clonotype. J is TRBJ1-2 and V is TRBV12-3 or TRBV12-4; the D is unclear. V gave up 3 bases and J gave up 8 bases, with 7 bases separating them. This CDR3 region has 11 residues. The chain's CDR3 is CASSFPGGYTF. As DNA, the CDR3 is TGTGCCAGCAGTTTTCCGGGGGGCTACACCTTC.

This clonotype occurred many times. The chain combines TRBV4-2 with TRBJ1-2; D might be TRBD1 (6 bases). The CDR3 has 14 residues. V dropped 3 bases and J dropped 8 bases, with 16 bases sitting between them. Germline V lookup: CDR1 LGHNA, CDR2 YNFKEQ. As DNA, the CDR3 is TGTGCCAGCAGCCAGGACACAGGGACACGAGGCTACACCTTC. Translation gives CASSQDTGTRGYTF.

On this clonotype: An end of the junction differs from the germline gene, which may be a read error. V usage is TRBV6-1 and J usage is TRBJ1-4, with no clear D. CDR1 is MNHNS, CDR2 SASEGT, per germline. The CDR3 length is 14 residues. CDR3 sequence: CPSSLRQSNEKLFF. For the CDR3, the DNA is TGTCCCAGCAGTCTCAGGCAGTCTAATGAAAAACTGTTTTTT.

In its sample, this clonotype was seen a few times. The chain carries TRBV27 and TRBJ2-2, with a possible D match to TRBD1 (6 bases). The CDR3 covers 15 residues. V lost 2 bases and J 6 bases, leaving 13 bases between the germline ends. CDR1 and CDR2 from the germline V gene are MNHEY and SMNVEV (reference sequence). The CDR3 bases are TGTGCCAGCAGTTTACAGCAGGGGAGAGCCGGGGAGCTGTTTTTT. Translated: CASSLQQGRAGELFF.

This clonotype came up a few times. V and J are TRBV12-3 or TRBV12-4 and TRBJ1-3; TRBD1 is a possible D gene (6 bases). This CDR3 is built from 13 residues. V lost 7 bases and J lost 6, with 13 bases in between. CDR3 residues: CASIRGRVNTIYF. The DNA for the CDR3 is TGTGCCAGCATTCGGGGGCGAGTAAACACCATATATTTT.

As to this clonotype: No conserved phenylalanine or tryptophan ends this CDR3, so it is likely a read error. The V and J genes are TRBV18 and TRBJ2-7; maybe TRBD2 (5 bases). Germline loops: CDR1 KGHSH, CDR2 LQKENI. There are 12 residues in the CDR3. V was trimmed by 3 bases and J by 4 bases, leaving 7 bases between them. CDR3 in amino acids: CASSPGSYEQYL. CDR3 coding DNA: TGTGCCAGCTCACCTGGGAGTTACGAGCAGTACTTA.

Regarding this clonotype: This may stem from a read error, because a much larger clone lies one nucleotide away. Here the CDR3 reads CASGSTGVSYGYTF. In DNA form, the CDR3 reads TGTGCCAGCGGCTCGACAGGGGTGTCCTATGGCTACACCTTC. The V call is TRBV7-9, the J call TRBJ1-2, with 8 bases matching TRBD1. The length of the CDR3 is 14 residues. The germline V gene has CDR1 SEHNR and CDR2 FQNEAQ (reference sequence). Unmatched junction bases numbered 9, after V lost 8 bases and J lost 4 bases.

V and J are TRBV7-6 and TRBJ1-1, with D unresolved. V was trimmed by 3 bases and J by 0 bases, leaving 5 bases between them. Germline-derived CDR1 and CDR2 are SGHVS and FNYEAQ. The CDR3 sequence is 13 residues long. CDR3 sequence (DNA): TGTGCCAGCAGCTTTTACATGAACACTGAAGCTTTCTTT. This sequence encodes CASSFYMNTEAFF.

This clonotype was recorded at least ten times. The chain employs TRBV7-9 and TRBJ1-5, with D possibly matching TRBD1 (5 bases). This CDR3 has 15 amino acids. CDR1 SEHNR and CDR2 FQNEAQ come from the germline V gene (reference sequence). The V end lost 0 bases, the J end lost 3 bases, and 9 bases lay between the germline ends. CDR3 protein: CASSLAGGDNQPQHF. The CDR3 DNA sequence: TGTGCCAGCAGCTTAGCCGGAGGGGACAATCAGCCCCAGCATTTT. Full variable domain (outside the CDR3, taken from reference TRBV7-9 and TRBJ1-5): DTGVSQNPRHKITKRGQNVTFRCDPISEHNRLYWYRQTLGQGPEFLTYFQNEAQLEKSRLLSDRFSAERPKGSFSTLEIQRTEQGDSAMYLCASSLAGGDNQPQHFGDGTRLSIL.

This clonotype was observed once. The chain uses TRBV28 and TRBJ2-1; D ambiguous. V dropped 10 bases and J dropped 4 bases, with 17 bases sitting between them. Per the germline V gene, CDR1 is MDHEN and CDR2 is SYDVKM. The CDR3 is 14 residues long. This CDR3 is CATGRPVGYNEQFF. The CDR3 coding sequence is TGTGCCACAGGAAGGCCTGTGGGGTACAATGAGCAGTTCTTC.

The chain has TRBV2 and TRBJ1-2; D ambiguous. This CDR3 region has 11 residues. V dropped 2 bases and J dropped 6 bases, with 4 bases sitting between them. Germline V gene lookup returns CDR1 SNHLY and CDR2 FYNNEI. The CDR3 protein is CASSEQNGYTF. The CDR3 DNA sequence: TGTGCCAGCAGTGAACAGAATGGCTACACCTTC. The variable domain in full, completed from reference TRBV2 and TRBJ1-2, reads EPEVTQTPSHQVTQMGQEVILRCVPISNHLYFYWYRQILGQKVEFLVSFYNNEISEKSEIFDDQFSVERPDGSNFTLKIRSTKLEDSAMYFCASSEQNGYTFGSGTRLTVV.

The rearrangement joins TRBV11-1 to TRBJ2-3, with TRBD1 matching over 9 bases. The CDR3 extends over 15 amino acids. The junction had 6 bases not matched to a gene; V was cut back by 6 bases and J by 2 bases. The germline V gene encodes CDR1 SGHAT and CDR2 FQDESV (reference sequence). The DNA of the CDR3 is TGTGCCAGCAGTTCCCGGGACAGGGCCACAGATACGCAGTATTTT. It codes for CASSSRDRATDTQYF.

This clonotype was recorded a few times. The gene calls are TRBV27 and TRBJ1-1, with 9 bases identical to TRBD1. With 4 bases clipped from V and 6 bases from J, the junction kept 12 bases outside the gene matches. Germline CDR1 is MNHEY and CDR2 is SMNVEV (reference sequence). CDR3 length: 16 amino acids. The CDR3 DNA is TGTGCCAGCAGTTCCCTGATTCATTACAGGGGGCCTGAAGCTTTCTTT. It is translated as CASSSLIHYRGPEAFF.

Note on this clonotype: At one boundary the junction diverges from the germline segment, which might be a read error. The V call is TRBV7-9, the J call TRBJ1-2; tentative D call: TRBD1 (6 bases). The CDR3 extends over 13 amino acids. Germline values: CDR1 SEHNR, CDR2 FQNEAQ (reference sequence). The CDR3: CASSLASQGPLFF. The CDR3 nucleotides read TGTGCCAGCAGCTTAGCGTCACAGGGACCCCTCTTCTTC. The full variable domain, with the rest looked up from reference TRBV7-9 and TRBJ1-2, is DTGVSQNPRHKITKRGQNVTFRCDPISEHNRLYWYRQTLGQGPEFLTYFQNEAQLEKSRLLSDRFSAERPKGSFSTLEIQRTEQGDSAMYLCASSLASQGPLFFGSGTRLTVV.

This clonotype occurred many times. The chain uses TRBV12-3 or TRBV12-4 and TRBJ1-2, with D uncertain. This CDR3 has 15 amino acids. Between the trimmed V and J ends, which lost 6 bases and 5 bases, there was a span of 19 bases. The CDR3 DNA follows: TGTGCCAGCAGCTCCTCGACACCATTACTATATGGCTACACCTTC. It is translated as CASSSSTPLLYGYTF.

J is TRBJ2-3 and V is TRBV24-1; D gene uncertain. V was shortened by 5 bases and J by 9 bases, with 2 bases between the two germline ends. The V gene's germline CDR1 is KGHDR and CDR2 SFDVKD. This CDR3 is 9 amino acids long. The CDR3 DNA is TGTGCCACCAGTGTAACGCAGTATTTT. It specifies CATSVTQYF.

The sample holds a few counts of this clonotype. A read error is possible here, since a much larger clone lies one base away. V usage is TRBV13 and J usage is TRBJ1-6; TRBD1 might be the D (6 bases). Germline assignment: CDR1 PRHDT and CDR2 FYEKMQ (reference sequence). CDR3 length: 14 residues. The V gene lost 5 bases and the J gene lost 8 bases, with 13 bases spanning the gap. CDR3 residues: CASSVRGRDSPLHF. The CDR3 bases are TGTGCCAGCAGCGTAAGGGGGAGGGATTCACCCCTCCACTTT.

This clonotype has just a few counts. The rearrangement joins TRBV11-2 to TRBJ2-1; 9 nucleotides align to TRBD2. J gave up 0 bases and V 2 bases, and 8 bases lay outside the gene matches. Germline CDR1 and CDR2: SGHAT and FQNNGV. The CDR3 contains 18 residues. The CDR3 spells CASSLIRLAGSSYNEQFF. CDR3 nucleotides: TGTGCCAGCAGCTTAATCAGGCTAGCGGGAAGCTCCTACAATGAGCAGTTCTTC.

At least ten counts were recorded for this clonotype. The rearrangement uses TRBV11-2 and TRBJ2-7; 11 bases are shared with TRBD2. V lost 2 bases to trimming and J lost 4 bases; unmatched junction nucleotides: 4. This CDR3 region has 15 residues. Germline V gene lookup returns CDR1 SGHAT and CDR2 FQNNGV. The CDR3 sequence: CASSLLAGGMYEQYF. In DNA form, the CDR3 reads TGTGCCAGCAGCTTATTAGCGGGAGGGATGTACGAGCAGTACTTC.

This clonotype has at least ten counts. This chain joins TRBV25-1 and TRBJ2-1; 7 nucleotides match TRBD2. The CDR3 extends over 14 amino acids. The germline gives CDR1 MGHDK, CDR2 SYGVNS. With V trimmed by 6 bases and J by 0 bases, 2 bases remained unmatched. The CDR3 DNA sequence: TGTGCCAGCAGCCGGACTAGCTCCTACAATGAGCAGTTCTTC. Its protein is CASSRTSSYNEQFF.

On this clonotype: A much larger clone lies one base from this, so it may be a read error. This chain links TRBV12-5 with TRBJ1-5; 7 positions agree with TRBD1. CDR3 length: 15 residues. Trimming took 2 bases from V and 7 from J; bases not matched to a gene: 8. Germline values: CDR1 LGHNT, CDR2 FRNRAP. The CDR3 loop is CASGLRTGEGQPQHF. The CDR3 DNA follows: TGTGCTAGTGGTTTGAGAACAGGGGAGGGACAGCCCCAGCATTTT.